This is a list of T cell receptor beta chains from one sample in a study of shared clonotypes between healthy human individuals. Assay: immunoSEQ multiplex PCR; the TCRdb copy retains only in-frame clones and omits some. The repertoire holds around 1.5 million clones, with approximately 98% as singletons. Sequencing was performed on naive CD4+ T cells sorted from blood. These TCRs come from a man aged 25 to 40 in good health. The conserved cysteine and the conserved F or W are not part of the CDR3 here.

>TRBJ1-3|TRBV19
ATWDRRNTIY
>TRBJ2-1|TRBV5-4
ASETRGLYNEQF
>TRBJ1-5|TRBV28
ASSLGLGDTASSGTQH
>TRBJ2-1|TRBV9
ASSVVAGAYNEQF
>TRBJ2-5|TRBV27
ASRPPGGTWGGQETQY
>TRBJ1-2|TRBV19
ASSTPLNREYSGYT
>TRBJ2-1|TRBV5-1
ASSLASGSRYYNEQF
>TRBJ2-1|TRBV18
ASSDPTAGPSYNEQF
>TRBJ2-7|TRBV6-5
ASSYLNPDSSYEQY
>TRBJ2-5|TRBV29-1
SVTKGGQQETQY
>TRBJ2-1|TRBV11-2
ASSLAPSGNYNEQF
>TRBJ2-3|TRBV5-1
ASSLEGTSRPTDTQY
>TRBJ1-5|TRBV7-9
ASSPGQGEENQPQH
>TRBJ2-7|TRBV5-1
ASSLEAEIEQY
>TRBJ1-1|TRBV6-1
ASSDPKSDIENTEAF
>TRBJ1-4|TRBV15
ATSRDGNEKLF
>TRBJ2-7|TRBV5-4
ASSDAGFNEQY
>TRBJ2-7|TRBV4-3
ASSQGPFGYEQY
>TRBJ2-7|TRBV6-6
ASSPDYEQY
>TRBJ2-7|TRBV7-9
ASSLVTGSSHEQY
>TRBJ1-5|TRBV5-1
ASSLGVSNQPQH
>TRBJ2-7|TRBV5-4
ASSLGAEQY
>TRBJ2-7|TRBV5-1
ASSLSRGLDEQY
>TRBJ1-4|TRBV5-1
ASSLDRQAPEKLF
>TRBJ1-1|TRBV7-9
ASSVWQGARTEAF
>TRBJ2-1|TRBV9
ASSVGASGNNEQF